This T cell receptor (beta chain) comes out of a study of T cells after yellow fever vaccination. Study context: Preparation used SMART-Seq v4 Ultra Low Input for the low-cell-number fractions.

Points from the study as a whole: By day 5 rather than day 15, the secondary response had peaked, though it was weaker. Booster sampling recovered most clones from primary vaccination (roughly 97% CD4, around 88% CD8).

This clonotype was found a few times. Its target is unknown. TCRdb fed the 5' RACE reads into MiXCR, producing one record per CDR3 protein. The sample includes about 400,000 distinct CDR3 sequences, about 6.2% of them seen just once. V was pared by 0 bases and J by 0 bases, with 6 bases between. This CDR3 has 14 residues. CDR1 is DFQATT, CDR2 SNEGSKA, per germline (reference sequence). The gene calls are TRBV20-1 and TRBJ2-4; unclear D gene. The sequence was obtained from a man in his thirties or forties who received the YFV17D yellow fever vaccine. Sequencing was performed on PBMCs, taken 5 days after the yellow fever booster vaccination. CDR3: CSARDRLAKNIQYF. The CDR3 DNA is TGCAGTGCTAGAGATCGTCTAGCCAAAAACATTCAGTACTTC.